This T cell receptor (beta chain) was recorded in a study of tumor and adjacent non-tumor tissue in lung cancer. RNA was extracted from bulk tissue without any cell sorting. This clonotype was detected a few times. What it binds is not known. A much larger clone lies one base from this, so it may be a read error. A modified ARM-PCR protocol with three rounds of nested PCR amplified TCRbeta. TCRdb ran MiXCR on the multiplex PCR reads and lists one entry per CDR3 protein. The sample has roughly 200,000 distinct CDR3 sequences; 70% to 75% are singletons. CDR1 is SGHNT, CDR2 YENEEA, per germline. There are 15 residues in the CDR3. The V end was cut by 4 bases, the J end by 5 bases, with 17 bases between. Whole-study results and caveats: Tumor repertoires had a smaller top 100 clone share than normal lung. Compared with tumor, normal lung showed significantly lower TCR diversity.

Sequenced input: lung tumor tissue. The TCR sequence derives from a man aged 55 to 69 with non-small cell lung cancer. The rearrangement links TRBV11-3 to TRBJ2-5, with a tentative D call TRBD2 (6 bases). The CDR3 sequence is CASSSWGDSGETQYF. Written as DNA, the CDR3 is TGTGCCAGCAGCTCATGGGGGGATTCGGGGGAGACCCAGTACTTC.